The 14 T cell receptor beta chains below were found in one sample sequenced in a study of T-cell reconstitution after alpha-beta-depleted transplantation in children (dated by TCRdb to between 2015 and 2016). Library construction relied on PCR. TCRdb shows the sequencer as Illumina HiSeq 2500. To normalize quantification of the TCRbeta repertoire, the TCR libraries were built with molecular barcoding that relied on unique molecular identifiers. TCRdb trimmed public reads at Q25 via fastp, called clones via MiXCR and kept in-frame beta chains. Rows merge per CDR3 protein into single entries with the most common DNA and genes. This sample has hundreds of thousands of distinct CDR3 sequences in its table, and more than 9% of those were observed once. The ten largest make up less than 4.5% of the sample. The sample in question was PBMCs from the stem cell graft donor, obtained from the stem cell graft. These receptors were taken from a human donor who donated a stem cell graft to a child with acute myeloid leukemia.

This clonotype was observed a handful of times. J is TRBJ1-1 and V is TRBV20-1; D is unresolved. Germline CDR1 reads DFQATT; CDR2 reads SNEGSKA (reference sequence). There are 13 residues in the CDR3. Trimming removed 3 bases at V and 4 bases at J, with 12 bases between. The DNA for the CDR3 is TGCAGTGCTAGTGACCCTGGAATCACTGAAGCTTTCTTT. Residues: CSASDPGITEAFF.

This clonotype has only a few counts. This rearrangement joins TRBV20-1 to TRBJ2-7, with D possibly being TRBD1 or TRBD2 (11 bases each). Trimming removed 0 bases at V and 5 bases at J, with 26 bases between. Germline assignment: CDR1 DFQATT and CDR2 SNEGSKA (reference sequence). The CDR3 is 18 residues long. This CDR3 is CSARDWDRGELAGDEQYF. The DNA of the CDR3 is TGCAGTGCTAGAGATTGGGACAGGGGGGAACTAGCGGGAGACGAGCAGTACTTC.

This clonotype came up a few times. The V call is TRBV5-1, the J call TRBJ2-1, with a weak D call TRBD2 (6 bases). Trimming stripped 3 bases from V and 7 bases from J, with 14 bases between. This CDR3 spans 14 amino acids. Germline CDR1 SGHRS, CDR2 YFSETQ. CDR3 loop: CASSSTLGRNEQFF. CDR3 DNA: TGCGCCAGCAGCTCGACGCTGGGGAGGAATGAGCAGTTCTTC.

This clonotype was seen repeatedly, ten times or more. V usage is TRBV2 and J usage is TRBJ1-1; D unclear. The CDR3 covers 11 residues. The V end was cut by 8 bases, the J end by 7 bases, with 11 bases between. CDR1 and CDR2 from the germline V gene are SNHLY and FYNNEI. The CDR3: CASSPTFEAFF. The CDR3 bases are TGTGCCAGCTCTCCGACCTTTGAAGCTTTCTTT.

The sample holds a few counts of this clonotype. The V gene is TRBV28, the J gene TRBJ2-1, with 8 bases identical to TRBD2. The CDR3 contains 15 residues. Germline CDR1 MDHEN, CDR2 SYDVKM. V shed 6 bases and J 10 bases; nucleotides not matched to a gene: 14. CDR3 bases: TGTGCCAGCAGCCTAACAGGCCTAGCGGGTGGAGAGCAGTTCTTC. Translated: CASSLTGLAGGEQFF.

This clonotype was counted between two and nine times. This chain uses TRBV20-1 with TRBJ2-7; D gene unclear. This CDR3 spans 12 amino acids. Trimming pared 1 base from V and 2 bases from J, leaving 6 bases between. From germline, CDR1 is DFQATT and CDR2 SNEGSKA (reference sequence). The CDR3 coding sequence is TGCAGTGCTAGAGTGGACCCCTACGAGCAGTACTTC. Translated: CSARVDPYEQYF.

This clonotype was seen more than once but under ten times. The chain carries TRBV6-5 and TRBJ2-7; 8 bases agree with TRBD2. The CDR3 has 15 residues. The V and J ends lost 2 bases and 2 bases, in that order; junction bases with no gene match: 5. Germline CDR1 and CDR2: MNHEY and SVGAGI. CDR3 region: CASSYQLADPYEQYF. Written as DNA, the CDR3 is TGTGCCAGCAGTTACCAACTAGCGGACCCCTACGAGCAGTACTTC.

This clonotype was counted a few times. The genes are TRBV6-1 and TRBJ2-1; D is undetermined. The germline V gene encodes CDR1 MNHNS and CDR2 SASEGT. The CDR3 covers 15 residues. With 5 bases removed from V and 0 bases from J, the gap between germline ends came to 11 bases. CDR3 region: CASSPDTTSYNEQFF. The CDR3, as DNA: TGTGCCAGCAGTCCCGATACGACCTCCTACAATGAGCAGTTCTTC.

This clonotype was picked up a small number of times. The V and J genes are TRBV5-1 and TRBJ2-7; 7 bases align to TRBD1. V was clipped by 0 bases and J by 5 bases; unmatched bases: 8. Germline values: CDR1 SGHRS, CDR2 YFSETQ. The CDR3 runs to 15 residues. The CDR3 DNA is TGCGCCAGCAGCTTGGGGCCAGGGGGTAGCGACGAGCAGTACTTC. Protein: CASSLGPGGSDEQYF.

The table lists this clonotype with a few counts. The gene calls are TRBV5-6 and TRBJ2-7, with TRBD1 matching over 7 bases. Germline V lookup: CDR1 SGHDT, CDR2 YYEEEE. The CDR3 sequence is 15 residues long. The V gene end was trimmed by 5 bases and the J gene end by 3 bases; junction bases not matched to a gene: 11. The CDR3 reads CASRMNRGPGYEQYF. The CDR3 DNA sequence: TGTGCCAGCAGGATGAACAGGGGACCGGGCTACGAGCAGTACTTC.

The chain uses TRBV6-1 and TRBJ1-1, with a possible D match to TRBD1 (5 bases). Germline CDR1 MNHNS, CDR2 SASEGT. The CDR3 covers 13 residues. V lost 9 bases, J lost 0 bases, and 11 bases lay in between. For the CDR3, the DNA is TGTGCCAGTGCGGGGCCCTTGAACACTGAAGCTTTCTTT. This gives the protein CASAGPLNTEAFF.

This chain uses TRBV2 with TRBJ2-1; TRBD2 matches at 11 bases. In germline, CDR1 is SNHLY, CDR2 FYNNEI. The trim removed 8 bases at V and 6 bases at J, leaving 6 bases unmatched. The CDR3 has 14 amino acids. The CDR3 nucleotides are TGTGCCAGCGGAAGTAGCGGGAGGGCCAATGAGCAGTTCTTC. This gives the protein CASGSSGRANEQFF.

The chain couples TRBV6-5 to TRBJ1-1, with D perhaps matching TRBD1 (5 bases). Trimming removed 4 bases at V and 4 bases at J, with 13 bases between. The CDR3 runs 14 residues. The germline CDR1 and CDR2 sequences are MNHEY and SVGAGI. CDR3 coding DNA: TGTGCCAGCAGTTTAACTGACAGCCCCACTGAAGCTTTCTTT. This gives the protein CASSLTDSPTEAFF.

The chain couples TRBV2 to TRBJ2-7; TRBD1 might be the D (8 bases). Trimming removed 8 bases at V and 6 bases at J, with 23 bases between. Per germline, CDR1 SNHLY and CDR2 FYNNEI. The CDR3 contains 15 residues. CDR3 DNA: TGTGCCAGCCAAATGGTACAGGGGGGGTCAAGCGAGCAGTACTTC. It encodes CASQMVQGGSSEQYF.